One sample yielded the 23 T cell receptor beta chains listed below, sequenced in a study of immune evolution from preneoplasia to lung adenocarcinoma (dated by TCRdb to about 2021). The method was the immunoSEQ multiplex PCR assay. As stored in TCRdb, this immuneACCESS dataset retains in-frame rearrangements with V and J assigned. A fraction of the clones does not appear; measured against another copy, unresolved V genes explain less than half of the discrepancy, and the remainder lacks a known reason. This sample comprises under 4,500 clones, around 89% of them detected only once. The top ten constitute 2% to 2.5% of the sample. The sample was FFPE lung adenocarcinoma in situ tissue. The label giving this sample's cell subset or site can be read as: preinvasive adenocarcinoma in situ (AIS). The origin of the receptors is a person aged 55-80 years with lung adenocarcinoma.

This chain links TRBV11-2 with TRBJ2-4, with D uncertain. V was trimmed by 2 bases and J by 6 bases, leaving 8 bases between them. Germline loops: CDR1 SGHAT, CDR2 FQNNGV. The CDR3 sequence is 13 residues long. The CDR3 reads CASSLYERNIQYF. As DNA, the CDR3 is TGTGCCAGCAGCTTATACGAGAGAAACATTCAGTACTTC.

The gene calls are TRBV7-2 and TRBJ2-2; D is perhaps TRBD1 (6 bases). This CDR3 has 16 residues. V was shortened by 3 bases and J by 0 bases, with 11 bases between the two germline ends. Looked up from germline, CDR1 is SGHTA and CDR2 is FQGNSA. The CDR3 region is CASSFRQDTNTGELFF. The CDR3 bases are TGTGCCAGCAGCTTCCGACAGGATACGAACACCGGGGAGCTGTTTTTT.

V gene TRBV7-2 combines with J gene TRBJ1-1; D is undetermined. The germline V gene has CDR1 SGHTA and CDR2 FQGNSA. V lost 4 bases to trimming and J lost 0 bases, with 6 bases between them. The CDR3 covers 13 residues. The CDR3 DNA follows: TGTGCCAGCAGCTCTCTCATGAACACTGAAGCTTTCTTT. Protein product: CASSSLMNTEAFF.

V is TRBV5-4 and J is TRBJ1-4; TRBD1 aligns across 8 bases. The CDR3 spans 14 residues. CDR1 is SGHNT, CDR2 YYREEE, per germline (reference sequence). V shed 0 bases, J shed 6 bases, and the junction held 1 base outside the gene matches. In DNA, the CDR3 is TGTGCCAGCAGCTTGGAACAGGGGGATGAAAAACTGTTTTTT. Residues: CASSLEQGDEKLFF.

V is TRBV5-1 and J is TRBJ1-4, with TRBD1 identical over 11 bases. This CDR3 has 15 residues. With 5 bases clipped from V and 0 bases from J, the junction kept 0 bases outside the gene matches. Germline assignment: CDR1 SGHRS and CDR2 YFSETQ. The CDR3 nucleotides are TGCGCCAGCAGGGGACAGGGGGCAACTAATGAAAAACTGTTTTTT. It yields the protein CASRGQGATNEKLFF.

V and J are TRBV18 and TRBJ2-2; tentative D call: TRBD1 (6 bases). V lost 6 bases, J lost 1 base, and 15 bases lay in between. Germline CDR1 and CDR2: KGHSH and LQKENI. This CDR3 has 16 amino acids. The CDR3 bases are TGTGCCAGCTCGCTGCAGGGGACGAGGAACACCGGGGAGCTGTTTTTT. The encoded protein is CASSLQGTRNTGELFF. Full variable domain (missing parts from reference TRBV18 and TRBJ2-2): NAGVMQNPRHLVRRRGQEARLRCSPMKGHSHVYWYRQLPEEGLKFMVYLQKENIIDESGMPKERFSAEFPKEGPSILRIQQVVRGDSAAYFCASSLQGTRNTGELFFGEGSRLTVL.

For the CDR3, the DNA is TGTGCCAGCAGCCAAGGCCAGCTAGCGGACTCCTACGAGCAGTACTTC. It is translated as CASSQGQLADSYEQYF. The chain recombines TRBV4-2 with TRBJ2-7; TRBD2 matches 7 bases. The germline V gene has CDR1 LGHNA and CDR2 YNFKEQ. This CDR3 has 16 residues. Germline trimming cut 1 base from V and 0 bases from J; bases unmatched to any gene: 6.

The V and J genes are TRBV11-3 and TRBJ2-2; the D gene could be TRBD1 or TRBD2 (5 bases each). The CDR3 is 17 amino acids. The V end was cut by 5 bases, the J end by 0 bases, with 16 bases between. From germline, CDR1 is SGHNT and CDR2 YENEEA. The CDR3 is CASSPGGTEANTGELFF. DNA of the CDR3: TGTGCCAGCAGCCCGGGTGGGACGGAAGCGAACACCGGGGAGCTGTTTTTT.

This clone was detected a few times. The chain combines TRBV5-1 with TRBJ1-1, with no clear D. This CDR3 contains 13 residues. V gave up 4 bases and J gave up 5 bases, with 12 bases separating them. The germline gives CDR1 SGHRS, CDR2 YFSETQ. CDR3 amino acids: CASSENEWTEAFF. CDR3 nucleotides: TGCGCCAGCAGCGAAAATGAGTGGACTGAAGCTTTCTTT.

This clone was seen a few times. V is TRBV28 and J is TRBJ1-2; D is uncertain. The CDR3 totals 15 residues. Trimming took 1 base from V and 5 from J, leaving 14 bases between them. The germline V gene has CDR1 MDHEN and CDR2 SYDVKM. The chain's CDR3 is CASSLFGEARYGYTF. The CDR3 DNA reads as TGTGCCAGCAGTTTATTCGGGGAAGCTAGGTATGGCTACACCTTC.

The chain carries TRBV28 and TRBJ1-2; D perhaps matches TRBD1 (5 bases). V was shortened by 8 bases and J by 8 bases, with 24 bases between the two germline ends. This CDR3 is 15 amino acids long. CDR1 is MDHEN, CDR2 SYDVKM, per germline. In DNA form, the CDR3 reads TGTGCCAGCGCTTCCAACCCCGCAGGGAGCGGGGGCTACACCTTC. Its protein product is CASASNPAGSGGYTF.

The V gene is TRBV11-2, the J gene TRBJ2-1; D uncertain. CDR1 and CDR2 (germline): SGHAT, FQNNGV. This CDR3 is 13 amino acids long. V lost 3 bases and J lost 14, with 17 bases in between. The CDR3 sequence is CASSFNPTGVKFF. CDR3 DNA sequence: TGTGCCAGCAGCTTCAACCCGACGGGCGTAAAGTTCTTC. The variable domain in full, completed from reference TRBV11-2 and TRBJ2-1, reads EAGVAQSPRYKIIEKRQSVAFWCNPISGHATLYWYQQILGQGPKLLIQFQNNGVVDDSQLPKDRFSAERLKGVDSTLKIQPAKLEDSAVYLCASSFNPTGVKFFGPGTRLTVL.

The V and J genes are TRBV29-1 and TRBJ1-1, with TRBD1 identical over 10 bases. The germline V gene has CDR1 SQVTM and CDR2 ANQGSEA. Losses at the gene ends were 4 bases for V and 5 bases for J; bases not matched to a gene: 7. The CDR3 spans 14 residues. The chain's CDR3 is CSVVSGQGITEAFF. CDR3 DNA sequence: TGCAGCGTTGTGTCGGGACAGGGGATTACTGAAGCTTTCTTT.

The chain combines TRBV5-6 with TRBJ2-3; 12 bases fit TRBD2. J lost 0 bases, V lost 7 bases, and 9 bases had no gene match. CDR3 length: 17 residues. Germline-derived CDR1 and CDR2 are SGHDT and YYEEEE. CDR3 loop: CASVTSGGYLSTDTQYF. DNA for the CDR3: TGTGCCAGCGTTACTAGCGGGGGGTATCTGAGCACAGATACGCAGTATTTT.

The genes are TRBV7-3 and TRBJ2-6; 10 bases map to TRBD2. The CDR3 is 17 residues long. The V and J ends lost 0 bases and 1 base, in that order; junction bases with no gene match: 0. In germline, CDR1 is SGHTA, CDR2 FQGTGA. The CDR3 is CASSLTSGRSGANVLTF. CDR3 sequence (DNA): TGTGCCAGCAGCTTAACTAGCGGGAGGTCTGGGGCCAACGTCCTGACTTTC.

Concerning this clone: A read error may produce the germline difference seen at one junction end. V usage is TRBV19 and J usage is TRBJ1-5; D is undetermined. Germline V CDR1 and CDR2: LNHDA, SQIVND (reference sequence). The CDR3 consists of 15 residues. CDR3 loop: CASSIPGISNQSQHF. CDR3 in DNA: TGTGCCAGTAGTATTCCCGGTATTAGCAATCAGTCCCAGCATTTT.

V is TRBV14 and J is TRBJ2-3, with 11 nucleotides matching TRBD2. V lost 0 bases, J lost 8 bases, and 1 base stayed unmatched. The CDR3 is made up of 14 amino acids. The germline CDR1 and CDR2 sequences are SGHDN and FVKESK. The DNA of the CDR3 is TGTGCCAGCAGCCAAGACCTAGCGGGGGGTACGCAGTATTTT. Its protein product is CASSQDLAGGTQYF.

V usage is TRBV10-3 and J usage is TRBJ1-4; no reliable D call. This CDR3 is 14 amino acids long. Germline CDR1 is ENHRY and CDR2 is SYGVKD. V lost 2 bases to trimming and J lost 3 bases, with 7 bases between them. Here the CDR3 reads CAISEGQPNEKLFF. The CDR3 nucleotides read TGTGCCATCAGTGAGGGCCAGCCTAATGAAAAACTGTTTTTT.

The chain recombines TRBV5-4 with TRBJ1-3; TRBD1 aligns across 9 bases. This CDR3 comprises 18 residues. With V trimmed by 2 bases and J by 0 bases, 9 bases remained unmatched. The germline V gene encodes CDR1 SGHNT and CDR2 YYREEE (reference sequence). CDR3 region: CASSLIPGQGDSGNTIYF. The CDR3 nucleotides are TGTGCCAGCAGCTTAATCCCGGGACAGGGAGACTCTGGAAACACCATATATTTT. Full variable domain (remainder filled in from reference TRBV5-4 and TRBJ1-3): ETGVTQSPTHLIKTRGQQVTLRCSSQSGHNTVSWYQQALGQGPQFIFQYYREEENGRGNFPPRFSGLQFPNYSSELNVNALELDDSALYLCASSLIPGQGDSGNTIYFGEGSWLTVV.

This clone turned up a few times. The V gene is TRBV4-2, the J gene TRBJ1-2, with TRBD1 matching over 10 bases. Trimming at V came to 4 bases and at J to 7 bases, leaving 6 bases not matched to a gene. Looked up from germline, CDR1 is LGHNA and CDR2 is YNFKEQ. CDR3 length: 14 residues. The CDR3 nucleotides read TGTGCCAGCAGCCCGGGACAGGGGAAGGCTGGCTACACCTTC. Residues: CASSPGQGKAGYTF.

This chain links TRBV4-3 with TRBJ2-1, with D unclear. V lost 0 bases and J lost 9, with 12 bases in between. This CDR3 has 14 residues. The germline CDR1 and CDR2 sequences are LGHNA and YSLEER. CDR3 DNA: TGCGCCAGCAGCCAAGATTGGAGAACGGGTGAGCAGTTCTTC. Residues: CASSQDWRTGEQFF.

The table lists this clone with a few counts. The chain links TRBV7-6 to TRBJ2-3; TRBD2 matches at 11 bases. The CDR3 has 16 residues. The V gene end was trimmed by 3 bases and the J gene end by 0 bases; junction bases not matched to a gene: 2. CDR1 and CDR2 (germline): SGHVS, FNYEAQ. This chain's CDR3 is CASSFGTSGSTDTQYF. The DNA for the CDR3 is TGTGCCAGCAGCTTTGGGACTAGCGGTAGCACAGATACGCAGTATTTT.

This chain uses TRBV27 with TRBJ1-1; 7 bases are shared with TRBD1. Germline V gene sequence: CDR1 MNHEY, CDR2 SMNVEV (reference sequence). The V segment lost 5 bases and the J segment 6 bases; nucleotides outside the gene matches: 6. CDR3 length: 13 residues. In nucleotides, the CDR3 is TGTGCCAGCAGTAAGACAGGGATCGCTGAAGCTTTCTTT. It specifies CASSKTGIAEAFF.